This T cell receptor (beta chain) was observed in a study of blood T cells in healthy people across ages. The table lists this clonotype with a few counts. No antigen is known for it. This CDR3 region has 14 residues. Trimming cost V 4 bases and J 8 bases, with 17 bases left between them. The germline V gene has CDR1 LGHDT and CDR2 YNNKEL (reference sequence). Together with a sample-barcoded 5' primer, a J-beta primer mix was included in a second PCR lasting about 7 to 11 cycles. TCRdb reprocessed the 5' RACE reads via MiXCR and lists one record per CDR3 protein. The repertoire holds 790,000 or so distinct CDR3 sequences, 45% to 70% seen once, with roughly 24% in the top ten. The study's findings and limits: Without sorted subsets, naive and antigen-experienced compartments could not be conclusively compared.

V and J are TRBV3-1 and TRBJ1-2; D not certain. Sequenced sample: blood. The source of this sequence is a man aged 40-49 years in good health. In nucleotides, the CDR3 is TGTGCCAGCAGCCCGAAGTCCCTAATGGGGGGCTACACCTTC. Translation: CASSPKSLMGGYTF.